Listed here are 12 T cell receptor beta chains from one sample, sequenced in a study of beta chain features in type 1 diabetes. All of the isolated RNA was reverse transcribed, so expressed TCRB transcripts were sequenced. TCRdb keeps only in-frame clones here, not all; method: immunoSEQ multiplex PCR. The sample includes about 240,000 clones, about 15% of them seen just once. These TCRs' antigens remain unknown. Study observations and caveats: People with Type 1 diabetes carried modestly yet significantly shorter TCRB CDR3s in all four CD4+ subsets.

The sequenced sample was naive CD4+ T cells from blood. Receptors originate from a man aged 25-45 years with type 1 diabetes.

The V call is TRBV2, the J call TRBJ2-1, with TRBD2 matching over 11 bases. The CDR3 is 15 amino acids. Germline CDR1 is SNHLY and CDR2 is FYNNEI. V lost 2 bases, J lost 6 bases, and 3 bases stayed unmatched. As DNA, the CDR3 is TGTGCCAGCAGTGAATGGACTAGCGGGTTCAATGAGCAGTTCTTC. Encoded protein: CASSEWTSGFNEQFF.

In this sample, this clone turned up a few times. CDR3 DNA sequence: TGTGCCAGCAGCCGATCTCCAGCGGGGAGCCCAAGGACAGATACGCAGTATTTT. Residues: CASSRSPAGSPRTDTQYF. The V gene is TRBV7-2, the J gene TRBJ2-3; TRBD2 agrees at 7 bases. Losses at the gene ends were 5 bases for V and 3 bases for J; bases not matched to a gene: 17. This CDR3 has 18 amino acids. From germline, CDR1 is SGHTA and CDR2 FQGNSA. The full variable domain, in which reference TRBV7-2 and TRBJ2-3 provide the parts outside the CDR3, is GAGVSQSPSNKVTEKGKDVELRCDPISGHTALYWYRQSLGQGLEFLIYFQGNSAPDKSGLPSDRFSAERTGGSVSTLTIQRTQQEDSAVYLCASSRSPAGSPRTDTQYFGPGTRLTVL.

There are a few counts of this clone. The DNA of the CDR3 is TGTGCCAGCAGTGAAGCGCGGACAGGGGTTCCCCGGAGCAATCAGCCCCAGCATTTT. This translates into CASSEARTGVPRSNQPQHF. J is TRBJ1-5 and V is TRBV6-1; the match to TRBD1 covers 9 bases. CDR3 length equals 19 residues. Germline V CDR1 and CDR2: MNHNS, SASEGT. V shed 0 bases, J shed 1 base, and the junction held 10 bases outside the gene matches.

The genes are TRBV19 and TRBJ1-1; a weak D match, TRBD1 (5 bases). From germline, CDR1 is LNHDA and CDR2 SQIVND (reference sequence). The CDR3 extends over 13 amino acids. V gave up 5 bases and J gave up 6 bases, with 13 bases separating them. CDR3 sequence: CASSAQGFAEAFF. Here the CDR3 DNA reads TGTGCCAGTAGTGCCCAGGGCTTTGCTGAAGCTTTCTTT. The full variable domain, with the rest looked up from reference TRBV19 and TRBJ1-1, is DGGITQSPKYLFRKEGQNVTLSCEQNLNHDAMYWYRQDPGQGLRLIYYSQIVNDFQKGDIAEGYSVSREKKESFPLTVTSAQKNPTAFYLCASSAQGFAEAFFGQGTRLTVV.

This chain connects TRBV9 to TRBJ1-2; 10 nucleotides agree with TRBD1. The CDR3 totals 15 residues. Trimming took 9 bases from V and 2 from J; bases not matched to a gene: 10. Germline V gene lookup returns CDR1 SGDLS and CDR2 YYNGEE. CDR3 amino acids: CATTKGQGKNYGYTF. The CDR3, as DNA: TGTGCCACCACGAAGGGACAGGGGAAGAACTATGGCTACACCTTC.

This clone was seen only a few times. This chain links TRBV4-1 with TRBJ2-1; D unclear. The ends were cut back, 3 bases at V and 5 bases at J, with 14 bases in the middle. Germline CDR1 MGHRA, CDR2 YSYEKL. This CDR3 comprises 15 residues. Here the CDR3 reads CASSHPRPRNNEQFF. The DNA of the CDR3 is TGCGCCAGCAGCCACCCACGGCCTAGGAACAATGAGCAGTTCTTC.

The chain recombines TRBV4-1 with TRBJ2-7, with 9 bases that match TRBD1. Per germline, CDR1 MGHRA and CDR2 YSYEKL. The V and J ends lost 4 bases and 1 base, in that order; junction bases with no gene match: 8. The CDR3 is 16 residues long. CDR3 in amino acids: CASSPGQGVYSYEQYF. Written as DNA, the CDR3 is TGCGCCAGCAGCCCGGGACAGGGTGTTTATTCCTACGAGCAGTACTTC.

This clone was seen more than once but under ten times. The chain is built from TRBV30 and TRBJ2-7; the D gene is possibly TRBD1 (6 bases). Germline V gene lookup returns CDR1 GTSNPN and CDR2 SVGIG (reference sequence). The CDR3 length is 13 residues. V lost 1 base to trimming and J lost 3 bases, with 10 bases between them. In DNA form, the CDR3 reads TGTGCCTGGAGTGGGACAGCACGCTACGAGCAGTACTTC. As protein: CAWSGTARYEQYF.

This chain joins TRBV10-3 and TRBJ1-2; D perhaps matches TRBD1 (6 bases). V lost 7 bases to trimming and J lost 6 bases, with 9 bases between them. The CDR3 loop spans 11 amino acids. In germline, CDR1 is ENHRY, CDR2 SYGVKD. The CDR3 sequence: CAITRGNGYTF. CDR3 bases: TGTGCCATCACGAGGGGGAATGGCTACACCTTC.

The J gene is TRBJ2-7, the V gene TRBV5-1, with D uncertain. Germline CDR1 and CDR2: SGHRS and YFSETQ. The CDR3 loop spans 13 amino acids. Trimming stripped 4 bases from V and 2 bases from J, with 10 bases between. The CDR3 is CASSPGQPYEQYF. Written as DNA, the CDR3 is TGCGCCAGCAGCCCAGGTCAGCCCTACGAGCAGTACTTC.

This clone came up a few times. The chain has TRBV7-9 and TRBJ1-2; D is possibly TRBD1 (5 bases). Germline V CDR1 and CDR2: SEHNR, FQNEAQ (reference sequence). This CDR3 comprises 12 residues. Trimming pared 4 bases from V and 7 bases from J, leaving 10 bases between. The CDR3 sequence: CASSSGNTGYTF. The CDR3, as DNA: TGTGCCAGCAGCTCAGGGAACACTGGCTACACCTTC.

The chain combines TRBV29-1 with TRBJ2-5, with 8 bases matching TRBD1. Trimming cost V 4 bases and J 2 bases; bases outside gene matches: 9. CDR1 is SQVTM and CDR2 is ANQGSEA in the germline V gene. The CDR3 totals 15 residues. CDR3 loop: CSVAAKQGVQETQYF. As DNA, the CDR3 is TGCAGCGTTGCGGCAAAACAGGGGGTGCAAGAGACCCAGTACTTC.